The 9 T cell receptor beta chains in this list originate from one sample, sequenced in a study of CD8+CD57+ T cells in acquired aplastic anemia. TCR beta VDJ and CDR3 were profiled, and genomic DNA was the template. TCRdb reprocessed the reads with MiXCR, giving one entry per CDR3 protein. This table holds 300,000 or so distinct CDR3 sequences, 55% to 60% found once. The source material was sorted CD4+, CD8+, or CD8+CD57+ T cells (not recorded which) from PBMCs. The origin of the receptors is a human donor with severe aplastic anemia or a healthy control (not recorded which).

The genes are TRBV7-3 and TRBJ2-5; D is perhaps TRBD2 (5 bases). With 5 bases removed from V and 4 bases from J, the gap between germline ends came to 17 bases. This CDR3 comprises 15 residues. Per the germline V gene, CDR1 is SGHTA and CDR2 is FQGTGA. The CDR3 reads CASSNPGNSAETQYF. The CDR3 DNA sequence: TGTGCCAGCAGCAACCCCGGGAACTCTGCAGAGACCCAGTACTTC.

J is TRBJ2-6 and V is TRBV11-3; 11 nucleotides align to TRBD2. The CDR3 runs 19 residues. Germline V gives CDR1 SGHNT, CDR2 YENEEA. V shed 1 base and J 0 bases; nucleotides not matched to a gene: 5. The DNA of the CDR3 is TGTGCCAGCAGCTTAGGATTAGCGGGGGGGTACTCTGGGGCCAACGTCCTGACTTTC. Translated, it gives CASSLGLAGGYSGANVLTF.

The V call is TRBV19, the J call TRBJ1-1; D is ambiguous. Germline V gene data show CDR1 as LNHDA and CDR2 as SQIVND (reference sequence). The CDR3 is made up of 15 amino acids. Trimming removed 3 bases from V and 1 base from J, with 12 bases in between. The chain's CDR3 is CASSMMVGRNTEAFF. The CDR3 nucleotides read TGTGCCAGTAGTATGATGGTAGGGCGGAACACTGAAGCTTTCTTT.

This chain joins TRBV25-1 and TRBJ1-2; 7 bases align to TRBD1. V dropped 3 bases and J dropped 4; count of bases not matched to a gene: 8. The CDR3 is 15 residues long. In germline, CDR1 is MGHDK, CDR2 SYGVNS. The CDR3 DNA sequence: TGTGCCAGCAGTGATGTACAGGGGCCGCTCTATGGCTACACCTTC. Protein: CASSDVQGPLYGYTF.

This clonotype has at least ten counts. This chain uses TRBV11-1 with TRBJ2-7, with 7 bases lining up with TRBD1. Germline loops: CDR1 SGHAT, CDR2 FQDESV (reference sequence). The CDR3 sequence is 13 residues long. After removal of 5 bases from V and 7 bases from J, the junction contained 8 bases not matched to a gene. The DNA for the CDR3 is TGTGCCAGCAGCCCCACCCCGGACAGGGAGCAGTACTTC. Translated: CASSPTPDREQYF. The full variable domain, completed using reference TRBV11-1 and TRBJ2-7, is EAEVAQSPRYKITEKSQAVAFWCDPISGHATLYWYRQILGQGPELLVQFQDESVVDDSQLPKDRFSAERLKGVDSTLKIQPAELGDSAMYLCASSPTPDREQYFGPGTRLTVT.

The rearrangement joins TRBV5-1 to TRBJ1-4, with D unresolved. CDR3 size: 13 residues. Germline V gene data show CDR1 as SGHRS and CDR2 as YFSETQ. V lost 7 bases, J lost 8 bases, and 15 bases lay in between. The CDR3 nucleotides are TGCGCCAGCGGTCCAGGAGGGCGAGAAAAACTGTTTTTT. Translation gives CASGPGGREKLFF.

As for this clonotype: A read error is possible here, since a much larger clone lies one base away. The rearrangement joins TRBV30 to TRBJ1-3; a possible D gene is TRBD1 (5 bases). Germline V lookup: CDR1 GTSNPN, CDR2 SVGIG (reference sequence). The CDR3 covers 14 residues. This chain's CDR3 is CVWSKRGPGNTIYF. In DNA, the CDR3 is TGTGTCTGGAGTAAACGGGGCCCTGGAAACACCATATATTTT.

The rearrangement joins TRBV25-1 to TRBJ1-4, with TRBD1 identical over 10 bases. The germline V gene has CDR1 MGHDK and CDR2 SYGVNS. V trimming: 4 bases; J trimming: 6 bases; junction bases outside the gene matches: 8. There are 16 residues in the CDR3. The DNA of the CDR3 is TGTGCCAGCAGTGGGCAGACAGGGGGCGTAGATGAAAAACTGTTTTTT. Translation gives CASSGQTGGVDEKLFF.

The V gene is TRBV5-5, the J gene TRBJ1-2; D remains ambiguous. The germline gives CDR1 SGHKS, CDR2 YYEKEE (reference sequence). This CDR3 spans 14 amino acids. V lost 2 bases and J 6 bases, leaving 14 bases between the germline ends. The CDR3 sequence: CASSFLGIANGYTF. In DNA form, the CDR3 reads TGTGCCAGCAGCTTTCTGGGGATAGCTAATGGCTACACCTTC.